This is a list of T cell receptor beta chains from one sample in a study of OX40 agonist ivuxolimab in advanced cancers. Profiled with immunoSEQ multiplex PCR; TCRdb holds only in-frame clones, not every one. Among 75,000 to 95,000 clones listed, around 89% were seen once. This material consisted of CD4+ or CD8+ T cells sorted from blood, taken in a trial of the OX40 agonist ivuxolimab. The receptor source for this set is an adult with an advanced solid tumor such as melanoma, head and neck, liver or kidney cancer. Each CDR3 is given with its conserved first and last residue. Each record gives: V gene, clone size, D gene, J gene, CDR3 protein, CDR3 DNA. A D gene is named only where the DNA matches it firmly. Only part of the rows carry a size: once, few, many, or a class if the clone is expanded.

TRBV2	NA	NA	TRBJ2-5	CASSEGAALQETQYF	TGTGCCAGCAGTGAAGGAGCGGCGCTCCAAGAGACCCAGTACTTC
TRBV6-1	NA	TRBD1	TRBJ1-6	CASSALDRGNSPLHF	TGTGCCAGCAGTGCCCTGGACAGGGGGAATTCACCCCTCCACTTT
TRBV4-1	NA	NA	TRBJ1-1	CASSQPEWAMNTEAFF	TGCGCCAGCAGCCAACCCGAGTGGGCCATGAACACTGAAGCTTTCTTT
TRBV5-1	NA	NA	TRBJ1-1	CASSLGSGRTEAFF	TGCGCCAGCAGCTTGGGCAGTGGGAGGACTGAAGCTTTCTTT
TRBV6-1	once	NA	TRBJ2-4	CASTPSGSSPNIQYF	TGTGCCAGCACTCCCTCAGGGTCTTCCCCAAACATTCAGTACTTC
TRBV15	NA	NA	TRBJ2-7	CATSRDPDYEQYF	TGTGCCACCAGCAGAGATCCAGACTACGAGCAGTACTTC
TRBV7-3	NA	TRBD2	TRBJ2-1	CAREGTSDYNEQFF	TGTGCCAGAGAGGGGACTAGCGACTACAATGAGCAGTTCTTC
TRBV28	once	NA	TRBJ2-5	CASSLSPLGATETQYF	TGTGCCAGCAGCCTCTCCCCATTAGGGGCGACGGAGACCCAGTACTTC
TRBV5-4	NA	NA	TRBJ2-3	CASSTWKRSATDTQYF	TGTGCCAGCAGCACCTGGAAGAGATCAGCCACAGATACGCAGTATTTT
TRBV10-2	NA	TRBD1	TRBJ2-7	CASSEPGTGDPGEQYF	TGCGCCAGCAGTGAGCCCGGGACAGGGGACCCTGGCGAGCAGTACTTC
TRBV18	NA	NA	TRBJ2-3	CASSPGTLTTDTQYF	TGTGCCAGCTCACCAGGGACATTAACCACAGATACGCAGTATTTT
TRBV7-2	NA	TRBD1	TRBJ1-3	CASSYTGGTSGNTIYF	TGTGCCAGCAGCTACACAGGGGGGACCTCTGGAAACACCATATATTTT
TRBV4-1	NA	TRBD2	TRBJ2-1	CASSQGSLAGVRNEQFF	TGCGCCAGCAGCCAAGGTTCTCTAGCGGGAGTAAGGAATGAGCAGTTCTTC
TRBV9	NA	TRBD2	TRBJ2-1	CASSRGLAGVPSYNEQFF	TGTGCCAGCAGCCGGGGACTAGCGGGAGTCCCCTCCTACAATGAGCAGTTCTTC
TRBV27	NA	NA	TRBJ2-7	CASSLWWPESHEQYF	TGTGCCAGCAGTTTATGGTGGCCGGAGTCCCACGAGCAGTACTTC
TRBV5-4	NA	NA	TRBJ2-5	CASSGPQQETQYF	TGTGCCAGCAGCGGGCCGCAGCAAGAGACCCAGTACTTC
TRBV28	NA	TRBD1	TRBJ2-7	CASSPGGPYEQYF	TGTGCCAGCAGCCCAGGGGGACCCTACGAGCAGTACTTC
TRBV5-1	NA	TRBD1	TRBJ2-1	CASSLQGVGAYNEQFF	TGCGCCAGCAGCTTGCAGGGGGTAGGGGCCTACAATGAGCAGTTCTTC
TRBV28	NA	NA	TRBJ2-3	CASSLAGFTTDTQYF	TGTGCCAGCAGTTTAGCTGGGTTTACCACGGATACGCAGTATTTT
TRBV2	NA	NA	TRBJ2-5	CASRERETHETQYF	TGTGCCAGCAGGGAACGGGAGACGCACGAGACCCAGTACTTC
TRBV2	NA	TRBD2	TRBJ2-5	CASSIDYSGGPRETQYF	TGTGCCAGCAGTATCGACTATAGCGGGGGGCCTAGAGAGACCCAGTACTTC
TRBV6-1	NA	NA	TRBJ1-6	CASSEGFLPLHF	TGTGCCAGCAGTGAAGGGTTTTTACCCCTCCACTTT
TRBV15	NA	TRBD2	TRBJ2-7	CATSRDLREYEQYF	TGTGCCACCAGCAGAGATTTGCGGGAGTACGAGCAGTACTTC
TRBV5-1	NA	TRBD2	TRBJ2-3	CASSSLAGGQDTQYF	TGCGCCAGCAGCTCGTTAGCGGGGGGGCAGGATACGCAGTATTTT
TRBV29-1	NA	NA	TRBJ1-1	CSVEDLGRHSKGAFF	TGCAGCGTTGAGGACCTGGGCCGGCACTCTAAGGGAGCTTTCTTT
TRBV6-1	NA	NA	TRBJ2-5	CASSRLVGQETQYF	TGTGCCAGCAGTCGACTAGTGGGTCAAGAGACCCAGTACTTC